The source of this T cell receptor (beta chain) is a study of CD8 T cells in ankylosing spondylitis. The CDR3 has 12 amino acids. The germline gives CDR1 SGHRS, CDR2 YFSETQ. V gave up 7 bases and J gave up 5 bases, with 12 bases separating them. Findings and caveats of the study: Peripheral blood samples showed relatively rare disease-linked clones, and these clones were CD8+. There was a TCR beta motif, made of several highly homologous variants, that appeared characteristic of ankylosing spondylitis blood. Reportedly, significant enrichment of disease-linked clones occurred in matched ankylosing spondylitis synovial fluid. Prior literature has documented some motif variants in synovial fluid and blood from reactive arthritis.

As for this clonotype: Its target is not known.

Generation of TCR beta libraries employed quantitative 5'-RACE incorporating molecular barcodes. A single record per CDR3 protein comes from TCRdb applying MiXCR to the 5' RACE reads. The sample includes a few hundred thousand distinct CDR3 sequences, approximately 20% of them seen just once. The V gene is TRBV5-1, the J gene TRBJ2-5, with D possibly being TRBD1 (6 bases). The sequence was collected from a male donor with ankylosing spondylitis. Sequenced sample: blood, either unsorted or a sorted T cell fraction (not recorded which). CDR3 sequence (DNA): TGCGCCAGCGAGGGACACACCGAGACCCAGTACTTC. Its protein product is CASEGHTETQYF.